The rows below give T cell receptor beta chains drawn from one sample of a study of shared T cell receptors in the human thymus. Profiling relied on immunoSEQ multiplex PCR, and the TCRdb table lists in-frame clones only, not all of them. Of hundreds of thousands of clones detected, around 82% appear once; the ten largest clones hold about 0.014%. The same sample was also studied in work on human thymus T cells.

Sequenced material: thymocytes. The receptors originated from a boy under two years old with a congenital heart defect. Both conserved end residues are part of each CDR3. The D gene is left open where the match is weak. Not every row has a clone size; where given, it reads once, few, many or a size class.

abundance: -
j_gene: TRBJ2-7
v_gene: TRBV27
d_gene: TRBD2
CDR3nt: TGTGCCAGCAGTCCTCGGACTAGCGGACCCCTGGGGACCTACGAGCAGTACTTC
CDR3aa: CASSPRTSGPLGTYEQYF

abundance: -
j_gene: TRBJ2-1
v_gene: TRBV11-2
d_gene: -
CDR3nt: TGTGCCAGCAGCTTAGGAGTAGGAGTTTCCTACAATGAGCAGTTCTTC
CDR3aa: CASSLGVGVSYNEQFF

abundance: -
j_gene: TRBJ2-2
v_gene: TRBV27
d_gene: -
CDR3nt: TGTGCCAGCAGGCCGGTCCACGGGGAGCTGTTTTTT
CDR3aa: CASRPVHGELFF

abundance: -
j_gene: TRBJ1-1
v_gene: TRBV28
d_gene: TRBD1
CDR3nt: TGTGCCAGCAGCCCACGTAGGACAGGGGAAGGCCTGTGGATGAACACTGAAGCTTTCTTT
CDR3aa: CASSPRRTGEGLWMNTEAFF

abundance: -
j_gene: TRBJ2-1
v_gene: TRBV15
d_gene: TRBD1
CDR3nt: TGTGCCACCAGCAGCGACAGGGATCGGAACTACAATGAGCAGTTCTTC
CDR3aa: CATSSDRDRNYNEQFF

abundance: -
j_gene: TRBJ2-2
v_gene: TRBV4-3
d_gene: TRBD2
CDR3nt: TGCGCCAGCAGCCAGGCTAGCGGGAGGGCCATGGCCGGGGAGCTGTTTTTT
CDR3aa: CASSQASGRAMAGELFF

abundance: once
j_gene: TRBJ2-6
v_gene: TRBV27
d_gene: -
CDR3nt: TGTGCCAGCAGTTTAACAGGCTCTGGGGCCAACGTCCTGACTTTC
CDR3aa: CASSLTGSGANVLTF

abundance: -
j_gene: TRBJ1-4
v_gene: TRBV4-3
d_gene: TRBD1
CDR3nt: TGCGCCAGCAGCCAAGTTGGGACAGTCACAACTAATGAAAAACTGTTTTTT
CDR3aa: CASSQVGTVTTNEKLFF

abundance: -
j_gene: TRBJ2-2
v_gene: TRBV30
d_gene: TRBD1
CDR3nt: TGTGCCTGGAGTGGAACAGGGGTCAACACCGGGGAGCTGTTTTTT
CDR3aa: CAWSGTGVNTGELFF

abundance: -
j_gene: TRBJ1-4
v_gene: TRBV27
d_gene: -
CDR3nt: TGTGCCGGGAGGGTCCCTAGGGAAAAACTGTTTTTT
CDR3aa: CAGRVPREKLFF

abundance: once
j_gene: TRBJ1-5
v_gene: TRBV9
d_gene: TRBD1
CDR3nt: TGTGCCAGCAGCGTAGTCAGGGGGGCAGATCAGCCCCAGCATTTT
CDR3aa: CASSVVRGADQPQHF

abundance: -
j_gene: TRBJ1-5
v_gene: TRBV27
d_gene: TRBD1
CDR3nt: TGTGCCAGCAGGCTCACCGGGACAGATAGCAATCAGCCCCAGCATTTT
CDR3aa: CASRLTGTDSNQPQHF

abundance: -
j_gene: TRBJ1-1
v_gene: TRBV4-1
d_gene: TRBD1
CDR3nt: TGCGCCAGCAGCCAAAGGGGGCGGGAGAACACTGAAGCTTTCTTT
CDR3aa: CASSQRGRENTEAFF

abundance: few
j_gene: TRBJ2-7
v_gene: TRBV28
d_gene: TRBD2
CDR3nt: TGTGCCAGCAGCCACTTGGGACTAGCGGACCCCTACGAGCAGTACTTC
CDR3aa: CASSHLGLADPYEQYF

abundance: once
j_gene: TRBJ2-7
v_gene: TRBV11-3
d_gene: TRBD2
CDR3nt: TGTGCCAGCAGCCGGACTAGCGGGAGGGCCTACGAGCAGTACTTC
CDR3aa: CASSRTSGRAYEQYF

abundance: -
j_gene: TRBJ2-1
v_gene: TRBV7-9
d_gene: TRBD2
CDR3nt: TGTGCCAGCAGCTTAACCAGCGGGAGTAGCAATGAGCAGTTCTTC
CDR3aa: CASSLTSGSSNEQFF